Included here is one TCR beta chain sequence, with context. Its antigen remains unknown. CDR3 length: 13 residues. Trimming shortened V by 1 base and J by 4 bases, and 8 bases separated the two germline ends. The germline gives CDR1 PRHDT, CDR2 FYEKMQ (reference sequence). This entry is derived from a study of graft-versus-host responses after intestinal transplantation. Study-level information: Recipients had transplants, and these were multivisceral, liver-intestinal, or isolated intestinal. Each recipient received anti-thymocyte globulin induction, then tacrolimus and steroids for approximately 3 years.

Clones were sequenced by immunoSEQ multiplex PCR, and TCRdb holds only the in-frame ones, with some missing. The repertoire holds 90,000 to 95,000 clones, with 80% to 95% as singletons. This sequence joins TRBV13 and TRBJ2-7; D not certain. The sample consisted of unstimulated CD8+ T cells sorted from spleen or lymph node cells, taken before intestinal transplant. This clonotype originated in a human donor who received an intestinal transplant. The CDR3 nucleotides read TGTGCCAGCAGCTTAGCCCCCTCTTACGAGCAGTACTTC. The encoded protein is CASSLAPSYEQYF. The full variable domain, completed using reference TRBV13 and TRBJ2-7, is AAGVIQSPRHLIKEKRETATLKCYPIPRHDTVYWYQQGPGQDPQFLISFYEKMQSDKGSIPDRFSAQQFSDYHSELNMSSLELGDSALYFCASSLAPSYEQYFGPGTRLTVT.